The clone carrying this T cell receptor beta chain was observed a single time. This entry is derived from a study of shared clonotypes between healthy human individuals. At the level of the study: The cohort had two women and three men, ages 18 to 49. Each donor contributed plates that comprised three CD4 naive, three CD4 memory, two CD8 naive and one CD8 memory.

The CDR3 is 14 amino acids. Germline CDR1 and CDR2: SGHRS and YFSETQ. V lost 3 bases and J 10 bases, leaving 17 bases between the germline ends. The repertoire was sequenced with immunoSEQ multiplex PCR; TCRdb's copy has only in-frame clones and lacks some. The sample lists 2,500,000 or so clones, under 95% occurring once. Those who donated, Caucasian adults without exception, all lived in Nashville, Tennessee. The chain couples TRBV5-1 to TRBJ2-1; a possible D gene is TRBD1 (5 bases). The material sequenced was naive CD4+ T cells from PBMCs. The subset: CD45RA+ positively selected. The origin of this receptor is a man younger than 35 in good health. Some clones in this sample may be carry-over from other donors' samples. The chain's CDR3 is CASSSSTQASEQFF. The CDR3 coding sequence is TGCGCCAGCAGCTCCTCGACACAGGCGTCCGAGCAGTTCTTC.